This record looks at one T cell receptor beta chain sequence and its context. The sample belongs to a study of blood T cell repertoires in COVID-19. Turning to the study itself: The United States, Italy and Spain provided the acute and convalescent COVID-19 samples. In each case, the material was cDNA or gDNA derived from T cells, B-cell-depleted T cells, or PBMCs.

As originally analysed: The assay estimated nucleated cells by amplifying reference gene primers. TCRdb keeps only in-frame clones here, not all; method: immunoSEQ multiplex PCR. D and trimming were read from the DNA, whereas the V and J calls and clone size are those reported in that table. The sample carries around 190,000 clones, roughly 88% recorded once. The V and J ends lost 1 base and 4 bases, in that order; junction bases with no gene match: 4. CDR1 and CDR2 from the germline V gene are SGHTA and FQGNSA. The CDR3 extends over 15 amino acids. The chain joins TRBV7-2 to TRBJ2-3; 8 positions match TRBD2. This TCR derives from a human donor in a cohort sampled during active COVID-19. Input material: peripheral blood. CDR3 nucleotides: TGTGCCAGCAGCTTAGGGGCTAGCGGGCCAGATACGCAGTATTTT. It codes for CASSLGASGPDTQYF.